This passage covers 32 T cell receptor beta chains from one sample sequenced in a study of blood T cell repertoires in COVID-19. Sequenced by immunoSEQ multiplex PCR; TCRdb stores in-frame clones only, minus some. The sample includes 350,000 to 400,000 clones, approximately 90% of them seen just once. The sequenced sample consisted of PBMCs or T cells enriched from blood (not recorded which). The source is a woman aged 40 to 50 who had been exposed to COVID-19.

The V and J genes are TRBV5-4 and TRBJ2-5; 10 nucleotides agree with TRBD1. Germline V gene sequence: CDR1 SGHNT, CDR2 YYREEE (reference sequence). The CDR3 has 15 amino acids. J was trimmed by 3 bases and V by 4 bases; bases with no gene match: 6. The CDR3: CASSNTGTGEETQYF. CDR3 DNA sequence: TGTGCCAGCAGCAATACAGGGACAGGGGAAGAGACCCAGTACTTC.

The chain uses TRBV3-1 (or the pseudogene TRBV3-2) and TRBJ1-5; D is undetermined. This CDR3 has 15 amino acids. V shed 4 bases and J shed 0 bases, with 10 bases lying between them. CDR1 and CDR2 (germline): LGHDT, YNNKEL (reference sequence). DNA of the CDR3: TGTGCCAGCAGCCGAGGATTATATAGCAATCAGCCCCAGCATTTT. Protein product: CASSRGLYSNQPQHF.

V usage is TRBV6-1 and J usage is TRBJ2-1; unclear D gene. This CDR3 has 11 amino acids. The germline V gene has CDR1 MNHNS and CDR2 SASEGT. Trimming took off 3 bases at V and 8 bases at J, with 5 bases between the two ends. CDR3 in DNA: TGTGCCAGCAGTGATTTCGATGAGCAGTTCTTC. This gives the protein CASSDFDEQFF.

The V call is TRBV24-1, the J call TRBJ2-2, with a possible D match to TRBD1 (6 bases). The CDR3 is 17 amino acids. V gave up 4 bases and J gave up 0 bases, with 14 bases separating them. The V gene's germline CDR1 is KGHDR and CDR2 SFDVKD. Here the CDR3 reads CATSDPQKGANTGELFF. CDR3 sequence (DNA): TGTGCCACCAGTGACCCCCAAAAGGGGGCGAACACCGGGGAGCTGTTTTTT.

The genes are TRBV20-1 and TRBJ1-2; D gene ambiguous. Germline V gene sequence: CDR1 DFQATT, CDR2 SNEGSKA (reference sequence). The CDR3 extends over 11 amino acids. The chain's CDR3 is CTATPNYGYTF. The CDR3 nucleotides are TGCACCGCTACCCCCAACTATGGCTACACCTTC.

V gene TRBV5-5 combines with J gene TRBJ2-7; 7 bases are shared with TRBD2. The CDR3 is 17 residues long. Germline CDR1 SGHKS, CDR2 YYEKEE (reference sequence). With 6 bases clipped from V and 7 bases from J, the junction kept 22 bases outside the gene matches. CDR3 loop: CASNIWWGGTGVREQYF. CDR3 in DNA: TGTGCCAGCAATATATGGTGGGGGGGAACGGGCGTTCGGGAGCAGTACTTC. Supplemented by reference TRBV5-5 and TRBJ2-7, the full variable domain reads DAGVTQSPTHLIKTRGQQVTLRCSPISGHKSVSWYQQVLGQGPQFIFQYYEKEERGRGNFPDRFSARQFPNYSSELNVNALLLGDSALYLCASNIWWGGTGVREQYFGPGTRLTVT.

J is TRBJ2-1 and V is TRBV5-1, with 7 bases that match TRBD2. The CDR3 length is 15 residues. After removal of 0 bases from V and 7 bases from J, the junction contained 7 bases not matched to a gene. CDR1 is SGHRS and CDR2 is YFSETQ in the germline V gene. CDR3: CASSLERVRGNEQFF. CDR3 sequence (DNA): TGCGCCAGCAGCTTGGAAAGGGTGCGGGGGAATGAGCAGTTCTTC. Full variable domain (rest looked up from reference TRBV5-1 and TRBJ2-1): KAGVTQTPRYLIKTRGQQVTLSCSPISGHRSVSWYQQTPGQGLQFLFEYFSETQRNKGNFPGRFSGRQFSNSRSEMNVSTLELGDSALYLCASSLERVRGNEQFFGPGTRLTVL.

The V and J genes are TRBV7-3 and TRBJ2-3, with D perhaps TRBD1 (6 bases). Trimming stripped 5 bases from V and 2 bases from J, with 11 bases between. CDR1 is SGHTA, CDR2 FQGTGA, per germline. The CDR3 has 14 amino acids. CDR3 sequence reads: CASSIRGPTDTQYF. CDR3 in DNA: TGTGCCAGCAGCATCAGGGGCCCCACAGATACGCAGTATTTT.

The chain uses TRBV7-6 and TRBJ2-1; 9 bases are a match to TRBD2. The germline V gene has CDR1 SGHVS and CDR2 FNYEAQ. Trimming took 2 bases from V and 8 from J; bases not matched to a gene: 7. CDR3 length: 15 residues. DNA for the CDR3: TGTGCCAGCAGCTTAAGCGGGGGGCCGAGGGATGAGCAGTTCTTC. Protein product: CASSLSGGPRDEQFF.

This chain links TRBV7-8 with TRBJ2-7; D is possibly TRBD2 (6 bases). The CDR3 loop spans 14 amino acids. Deletions cut 4 bases from V and 4 bases from J, with 14 bases between. From germline, CDR1 is SGHVS and CDR2 FQNEAQ. In DNA form, the CDR3 reads TGTGCCAGCAGCTGGGGACTCCCAGAATACGAGCAGTACTTC. Translated, it gives CASSWGLPEYEQYF.

This chain links TRBV5-1 with TRBJ1-4, with D perhaps TRBD1 (6 bases). The length of the CDR3 is 12 residues. Trimming removed 3 bases at V and 12 bases at J, with 12 bases between. The germline V gene has CDR1 SGHRS and CDR2 YFSETQ. Here the CDR3 DNA reads TGCGCCAGCAGCTGGGGGGGCAGGGAACTGTTTTTT. Protein product: CASSWGGRELFF.

The rearrangement joins TRBV4-1 to TRBJ1-1; perhaps TRBD1 as D (5 bases). Germline-derived CDR1 and CDR2 are MGHRA and YSYEKL. Trimming took 2 bases from V and 0 from J, leaving 16 bases between them. The CDR3 consists of 17 residues. The CDR3 region is CASSQFAGPTMNTEAFF. CDR3 sequence (DNA): TGCGCCAGCAGCCAATTTGCAGGGCCCACCATGAACACTGAAGCTTTCTTT.

This chain joins TRBV3-1 (or the pseudogene TRBV3-2) and TRBJ1-6; D perhaps matches TRBD1 (5 bases). V was trimmed by 5 bases and J by 9 bases, leaving 23 bases between them. The length of the CDR3 is 17 residues. Per the germline V gene, CDR1 is LGHDT and CDR2 is YNNKEL (reference sequence). This CDR3 reads CASSSRPLWGEGSPLHF. CDR3 DNA: TGTGCCAGCAGCTCTCGCCCTTTGTGGGGGGAAGGTTCACCCCTCCACTTT.

The chain links TRBV7-2 to TRBJ1-2; D gene unclear. CDR1 SGHTA and CDR2 FQGNSA come from the germline V gene. V lost 5 bases and J lost 7, with 17 bases in between. This CDR3 region has 14 residues. CDR3 amino acids: CASSHLLGDAGYTF. The CDR3 coding sequence is TGTGCCAGCAGCCACCTCCTCGGGGATGCTGGCTACACCTTC.

This chain uses TRBV21-1 with TRBJ2-5; the tabulated D call, TRBD1, remains unverified against the DNA. TRBV21-1 is assigned pseudogene status. The CDR3 consists of 18 residues. CDR3 residues: CASSIPGQGARRQETQYF. The CDR3 DNA reads as TGTGCCAGCAGCATACCGGGACAGGGGGCGAGAAGGCAAGAGACCCAGTACTTC.

This clone was seen ten or more times. The chain has TRBV6-4 and TRBJ2-1, with 11 bases matching TRBD2. Germline CDR1 is MRHNA and CDR2 is SNTAGT. The CDR3 covers 15 residues. V lost 0 bases to trimming and J lost 6 bases; unmatched junction nucleotides: 1. The CDR3 bases are TGTGCCAGCAGTGACTCTAGCGGGGGGGCCAATGAGCAGTTCTTC. Amino acid sequence: CASSDSSGGANEQFF.

The V and J genes are TRBV19 and TRBJ2-7, with D possibly being TRBD1 (6 bases). V gave up 4 bases and J gave up 2 bases, with 15 bases separating them. The CDR3 has 15 residues. Germline CDR1 reads LNHDA; CDR2 reads SQIVND (reference sequence). In nucleotides, the CDR3 is TGTGCCAGTAGTAAATATAACCGGGACACCTACGAGCAGTACTTC. This codes for CASSKYNRDTYEQYF. The entire variable domain, with the rest obtained from reference TRBV19 and TRBJ2-7, is as follows: DGGITQSPKYLFRKEGQNVTLSCEQNLNHDAMYWYRQDPGQGLRLIYYSQIVNDFQKGDIAEGYSVSREKKESFPLTVTSAQKNPTAFYLCASSKYNRDTYEQYFGPGTRLTVT.

This chain links TRBV3-1 (or the pseudogene TRBV3-2) with TRBJ2-1, with 8 bases identical to TRBD2. After removal of 3 bases from V and 7 bases from J, the junction contained 8 bases not matched to a gene. This CDR3 is built from 15 residues. CDR1 and CDR2 from the germline V gene are LGHDT and YNNKEL (reference sequence). CDR3: CASSHGGALGNEQFF. The CDR3 region has the DNA TGTGCCAGCAGCCACGGGGGGGCCCTGGGAAATGAGCAGTTCTTC.

This clone occurred once. The rearrangement joins TRBV4-3 to TRBJ2-1; TRBD2 matches 10 bases. The CDR3 extends over 15 amino acids. Germline trimming cut 4 bases from V and 3 bases from J; bases unmatched to any gene: 3. The germline CDR1 and CDR2 sequences are LGHNA and YSLEER. In nucleotides, the CDR3 is TGCGCCAGCAGCCCTGGACTAGCGGTCTACAATGAGCAGTTCTTC. Translation gives CASSPGLAVYNEQFF.

V gene TRBV15 combines with J gene TRBJ1-2, with D perhaps matching TRBD1 (6 bases). Germline CDR1 LNHNV, CDR2 YYDKDF (reference sequence). CDR3 length: 19 residues. V was cut by 6 bases and J by 5 bases, with 31 bases left in between. CDR3 DNA sequence: TGTGCCACCAGTATCGTGGGGCAGGGGACGCCAAGGATCGGGTATGGCTACACCTTC. It yields the protein CATSIVGQGTPRIGYGYTF.

In this sample, this clone turned up a few times. This chain links TRBV3-1 (or the pseudogene TRBV3-2) with TRBJ2-1, with TRBD1 matching 8 bases. V lost 2 bases to trimming and J lost 11 bases; unmatched junction nucleotides: 8. The CDR3 length is 14 residues. Germline V gene data show CDR1 as LGHDT and CDR2 as YNNKEL (reference sequence). The CDR3 spells CASSQMTGASKQFF. CDR3 nucleotides: TGTGCCAGCAGCCAAATGACAGGGGCATCGAAGCAGTTCTTC.

The chain links TRBV2 to TRBJ1-1, with D uncertain. Germline V CDR1 and CDR2: SNHLY, FYNNEI. The CDR3 consists of 15 residues. V lost 6 bases and J 1 base, leaving 15 bases between the germline ends. CDR3 sequence reads: CASRSLSSGNTEAFF. CDR3 in DNA: TGTGCCAGCAGATCGCTCTCGTCGGGGAACACTGAAGCTTTCTTT. Supplemented by reference TRBV2 and TRBJ1-1, the full variable domain reads EPEVTQTPSHQVTQMGQEVILRCVPISNHLYFYWYRQILGQKVEFLVSFYNNEISEKSEIFDDQFSVERPDGSNFTLKIRSTKLEDSAMYFCASRSLSSGNTEAFFGQGTRLTVV.

The chain uses TRBV6-6 and TRBJ1-4, with TRBD1 matching over 9 bases. Trimming at V came to 6 bases and at J to 6 bases, leaving 8 bases not matched to a gene. From germline, CDR1 is MNHNY and CDR2 SVGAGI (reference sequence). The CDR3 length is 15 residues. The CDR3, as DNA: TGTGCCAGCAGATCCTTCGGGACAGGGTATGAAAAACTGTTTTTT. It specifies CASRSFGTGYEKLFF.

This chain connects TRBV6-4 to TRBJ2-7, with D uncertain. The germline CDR1 and CDR2 sequences are MRHNA and SNTAGT. The germline V and J ends were trimmed by 2 bases and 2 bases, with 10 bases remaining between them. CDR3 size: 14 residues. The CDR3 DNA reads TGTGCCAGCAGTGACGTCGGGTTCCCCTACGAGCAGTACTTC. Encoded protein: CASSDVGFPYEQYF.

V is TRBV2 and J is TRBJ1-2; 8 bases are a match to TRBD1. With 4 bases clipped from V and 4 bases from J, the junction kept 5 bases outside the gene matches. The CDR3 consists of 14 residues. Germline lookup yields CDR1 SNHLY and CDR2 FYNNEI. The DNA of the CDR3 is TGTGCCAGCAGTGTGACAGGGGAGGGCTATGGCTACACCTTC. It specifies CASSVTGEGYGYTF. Together with reference TRBV2 and TRBJ1-2, the CDR3 gives the full variable domain: EPEVTQTPSHQVTQMGQEVILRCVPISNHLYFYWYRQILGQKVEFLVSFYNNEISEKSEIFDDQFSVERPDGSNFTLKIRSTKLEDSAMYFCASSVTGEGYGYTFGSGTRLTVV.

The rearrangement links TRBV9 to TRBJ2-2, with 8 bases that match TRBD2. The V gene's germline CDR1 is SGDLS and CDR2 YYNGEE. V gave up 7 bases and J gave up 2 bases; unmatched junction bases: 1. CDR3 size: 13 residues. The CDR3 DNA follows: TGTGCCAGCGGGACTAGAAACACCGGGGAGCTGTTTTTT. Amino acids: CASGTRNTGELFF.

V is TRBV18 and J is TRBJ2-7, with TRBD1 as a possible D gene (6 bases). Germline V CDR1 and CDR2: KGHSH, LQKENI. This CDR3 is 14 amino acids long. Trimming took 3 bases from V and 0 from J, leaving 9 bases between them. The CDR3 nucleotides read TGTGCCAGCTCACCGACGGACAGCTCCTACGAGCAGTACTTC. Translation gives CASSPTDSSYEQYF.

The chain couples TRBV19 to TRBJ1-2, with D tentatively TRBD1 (5 bases). The CDR3 extends over 13 amino acids. Germline lookup yields CDR1 LNHDA and CDR2 SQIVND (reference sequence). The germline V and J ends were trimmed by 5 bases and 8 bases, with 15 bases remaining between them. The CDR3 bases are TGTGCCAGTAGTCTCAAGGGGCGGACAGGCTACACCTTC. Translated: CASSLKGRTGYTF.

This clone was observed a handful of times. The CDR3 DNA is TGTGCCAGCAGCTTTTTTCGACCTACGGGGGACTACGAGCAGTACTTC. It codes for CASSFFRPTGDYEQYF. The rearrangement uses TRBV5-6 and TRBJ2-7; D might be TRBD2 (6 bases). Germline lookup yields CDR1 SGHDT and CDR2 YYEEEE. Trimming pared 2 bases from V and 3 bases from J, leaving 18 bases between. CDR3 length equals 16 residues.

The CDR3 loop reads CAWTSGAGTQYF. The CDR3 DNA follows: TGTGCCTGGACTAGCGGGGCGGGTACGCAGTATTTT. This chain uses TRBV30 with TRBJ2-3; 9 positions agree with TRBD2. The CDR3 length is 12 residues. Germline CDR1 and CDR2: GTSNPN and SVGIG (reference sequence). Germline trimming cut 4 bases from V and 8 bases from J; bases unmatched to any gene: 4.

The chain couples TRBV28 to TRBJ1-2; 9 nucleotides line up with TRBD1. Germline V CDR1 and CDR2: MDHEN, SYDVKM. The CDR3 contains 15 residues. V lost 6 bases and J lost 10; bases outside the gene matches: 15. Written as DNA, the CDR3 is TGTGCCAGCAGCCCCTCCGGGACAGGGAGAATGGACTACACCTTC. Translated: CASSPSGTGRMDYTF.

The rearrangement uses TRBV5-1 and TRBJ1-1; TRBD1 matches at 10 bases. The CDR3 is 17 residues long. Trimming took 2 bases from V and 0 from J; bases not matched to a gene: 7. CDR1 SGHRS and CDR2 YFSETQ come from the germline V gene. CDR3 sequence (DNA): TGCGCCAGCAGCTTACGACAGGGGGCAGCGATGAACACTGAAGCTTTCTTT. Its translation is CASSLRQGAAMNTEAFF. The full variable domain, in which reference TRBV5-1 and TRBJ1-1 provide the parts outside the CDR3, is KAGVTQTPRYLIKTRGQQVTLSCSPISGHRSVSWYQQTPGQGLQFLFEYFSETQRNKGNFPGRFSGRQFSNSRSEMNVSTLELGDSALYLCASSLRQGAAMNTEAFFGQGTRLTVV.